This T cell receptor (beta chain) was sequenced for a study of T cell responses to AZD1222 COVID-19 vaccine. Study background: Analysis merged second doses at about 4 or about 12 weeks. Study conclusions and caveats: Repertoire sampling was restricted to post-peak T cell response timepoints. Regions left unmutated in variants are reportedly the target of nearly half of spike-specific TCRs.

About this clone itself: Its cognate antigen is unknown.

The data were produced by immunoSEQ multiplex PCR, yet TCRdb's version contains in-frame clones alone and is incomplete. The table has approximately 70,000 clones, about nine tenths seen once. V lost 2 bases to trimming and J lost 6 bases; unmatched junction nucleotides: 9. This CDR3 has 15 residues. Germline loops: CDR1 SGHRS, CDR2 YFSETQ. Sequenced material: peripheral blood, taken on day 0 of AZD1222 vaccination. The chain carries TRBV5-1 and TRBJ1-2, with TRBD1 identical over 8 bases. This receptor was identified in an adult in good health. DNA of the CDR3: TGCGCCAGCAGCTTAGCCGGGACAGGAGAAGATGGCTACACCTTC. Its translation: CASSLAGTGEDGYTF.